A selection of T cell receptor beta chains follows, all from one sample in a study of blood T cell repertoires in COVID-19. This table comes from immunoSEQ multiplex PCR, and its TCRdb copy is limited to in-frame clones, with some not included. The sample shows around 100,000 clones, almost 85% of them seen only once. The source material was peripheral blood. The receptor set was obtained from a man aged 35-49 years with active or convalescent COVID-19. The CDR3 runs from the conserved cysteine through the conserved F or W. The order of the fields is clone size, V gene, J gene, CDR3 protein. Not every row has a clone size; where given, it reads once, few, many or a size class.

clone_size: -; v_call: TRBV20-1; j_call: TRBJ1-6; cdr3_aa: CSASPTGDHSPLHF
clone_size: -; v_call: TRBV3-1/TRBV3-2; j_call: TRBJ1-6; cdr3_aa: CASSSRDTGDSPLHF
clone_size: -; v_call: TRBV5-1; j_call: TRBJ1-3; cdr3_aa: CASSLAGQGNTIYF
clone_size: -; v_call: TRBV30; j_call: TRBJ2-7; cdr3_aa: CAWSVRRGRVSSYEQYF
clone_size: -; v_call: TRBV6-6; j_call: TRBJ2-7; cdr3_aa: CASRSQGNVAYEQYF
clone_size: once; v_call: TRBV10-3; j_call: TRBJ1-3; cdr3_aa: CAITTGNSGNTIYF
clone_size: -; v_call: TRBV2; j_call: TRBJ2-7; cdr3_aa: CASSDSQGAAYEQYF
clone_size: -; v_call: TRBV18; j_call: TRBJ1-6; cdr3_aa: CASSPTGGNSPLHF
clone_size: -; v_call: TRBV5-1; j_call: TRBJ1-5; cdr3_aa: CASSAGTGGYGNQPQHF
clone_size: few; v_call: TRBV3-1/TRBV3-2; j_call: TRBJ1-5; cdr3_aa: CASSPGNPDRLNQPQHF
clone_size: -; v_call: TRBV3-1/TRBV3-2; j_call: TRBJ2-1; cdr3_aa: CASSQYRDEQFF